A selection of T cell receptor beta chains follows, all from one sample in a study of human versus mouse CDR3 diversity and MHC coevolution. TCRdb keeps only in-frame clones here, not all; method: immunoSEQ multiplex PCR. The table includes some 80,000 clones, 92% detected once. The sequenced material came from naive CD4+ T cells from blood. The receptors shown here come from a person aged 30 to 69 in good health. CDR3s include the opening cysteine and the closing phenylalanine or tryptophan. Fields, in order: CDR3 DNA, CDR3 protein, D gene, J gene, clone size, CDR3 length, V gene. D genes are given only for firm matches. Not all rows give a size; the values are once, few, many and, for expanded clones, a class.

TGTGCCTCAGGGGGACAGGGAGGTGGCTACACCTTC,CASGGQGGGYTF,TRBD1,TRBJ1-2,-,12,TRBV30
TGTGCCAGCAGTGAAAATATTCTCCTATTAACCTATGGCTACACCTTC,CASSENILLLTYGYTF,-,TRBJ1-2,-,16,TRBV2
TGTGCCAGCAGCCCAGACAGGGGTAGTAGGAACACCATATATTTT,CASSPDRGSRNTIYF,TRBD1,TRBJ1-3,-,15,TRBV9
TGTGCCAGCAGCTCAAGACAGGGGAAAGAGACCCAGTACTTC,CASSSRQGKETQYF,TRBD1,TRBJ2-5,-,14,TRBV7-9
TGTGCCAGTAGTATAGAATCATACAGGGTCGGGAATACTGAAGCTTTCTTT,CASSIESYRVGNTEAFF,-,TRBJ1-1,once,17,TRBV19
TGTGCCAGCAGTCAGGGGGGAGCCGGGGAGCTGTTTTTT,CASSQGGAGELFF,-,TRBJ2-2,-,13,TRBV6-5
TGTGCCAGTAGTCTGACAGGGGGCTCCTACGAGCAGTACTTC,CASSLTGGSYEQYF,TRBD1,TRBJ2-7,-,14,TRBV19
TGTGCCAGCAGTTTATCGATAGGACAGCCTAATTCACCCCTCCACTTT,CASSLSIGQPNSPLHF,-,TRBJ1-6,once,16,TRBV27
TGTGCGTCAGCGGAGCAGGCCTCGTTCTACGAGCAGTACTTC,CASAEQASFYEQYF,-,TRBJ2-7,-,14,TRBV6-1
TGTGCCAGCAGCGCCCGACAGGAGAACACTGAAGCTTTCTTT,CASSARQENTEAFF,-,TRBJ1-1,-,14,TRBV7-9
TGTGCTCTCCCGGAGGGGTCCTCTTTATCCCTTAACTACGAGCAGTACTTC,CALPEGSSLSLNYEQYF,-,TRBJ2-7,-,17,TRBV7-2
TGTGCCAGCAGCACCCGGACAGGAGTATTTGCAACTAATGAAAAACTGTTTTTT,CASSTRTGVFATNEKLFF,TRBD1,TRBJ1-4,once,18,TRBV5-5
TGTGCCAGCAGCGTCGGCGAGGTGGATTCACCCCTCCACTTT,CASSVGEVDSPLHF,-,TRBJ1-6,-,14,TRBV5-6
TGTGCCAGCAGAGCCGGGACAGGGAGGGGAAACTATGGCTACACCTTC,CASRAGTGRGNYGYTF,TRBD1,TRBJ1-2,-,16,TRBV2
TGTGCCTGGAGTGTAGACAGGGGCAGCACTGAAGCTTTCTTT,CAWSVDRGSTEAFF,TRBD1,TRBJ1-1,-,14,TRBV30
TGTGCCAGCAGCCTGGGACTAGGGGGGAGGGAGCAGTTCTTC,CASSLGLGGREQFF,TRBD2,TRBJ2-1,-,14,TRBV4-2
TGCGCCAGCCGGCTAGCGGGAGGGCCCTACAATGAGCAGTTCTTC,CASRLAGGPYNEQFF,TRBD2,TRBJ2-1,-,15,TRBV5-1
TGTGCCAGCAGTTACTCCGGGACAGGGTCCTACGAGCAGTACTTC,CASSYSGTGSYEQYF,TRBD1,TRBJ2-7,few,15,TRBV6-5
TGTGCCAGCTCACTCGCCGGGACAGCGCATAGTGAGCAGTTCTTC,CASSLAGTAHSEQFF,TRBD1,TRBJ2-1,-,15,TRBV18
TGTGCCAGTAGTAATAGAGCAACTAATGAAAAACTGTTTTTT,CASSNRATNEKLFF,-,TRBJ1-4,-,14,TRBV19
TGTGCCAGCAGCTTAACGGGGGACAGAGACACCGGGGAGCTGTTTTTT,CASSLTGDRDTGELFF,TRBD1,TRBJ2-2,-,16,TRBV7-3
TGTGCCAGTAGTATAGCGGGGCTAGCGGGAGCCGGCTCCTACAATGAGCAGTTCTTC,CASSIAGLAGAGSYNEQFF,TRBD2,TRBJ2-1,-,19,TRBV19